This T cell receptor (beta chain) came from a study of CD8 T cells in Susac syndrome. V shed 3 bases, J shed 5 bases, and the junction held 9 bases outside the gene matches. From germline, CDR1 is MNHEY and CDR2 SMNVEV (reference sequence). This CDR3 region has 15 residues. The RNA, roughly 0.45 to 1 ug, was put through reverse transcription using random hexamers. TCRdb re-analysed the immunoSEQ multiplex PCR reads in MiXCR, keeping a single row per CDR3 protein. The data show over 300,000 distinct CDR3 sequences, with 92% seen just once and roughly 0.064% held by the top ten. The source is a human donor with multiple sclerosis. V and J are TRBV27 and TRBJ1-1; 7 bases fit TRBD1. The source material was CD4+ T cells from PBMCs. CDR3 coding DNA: TGTGCCAGCAGTTTCCATTCGGAGGGGGCAACTGAAGCTTTCTTT. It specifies CASSFHSEGATEAFF.